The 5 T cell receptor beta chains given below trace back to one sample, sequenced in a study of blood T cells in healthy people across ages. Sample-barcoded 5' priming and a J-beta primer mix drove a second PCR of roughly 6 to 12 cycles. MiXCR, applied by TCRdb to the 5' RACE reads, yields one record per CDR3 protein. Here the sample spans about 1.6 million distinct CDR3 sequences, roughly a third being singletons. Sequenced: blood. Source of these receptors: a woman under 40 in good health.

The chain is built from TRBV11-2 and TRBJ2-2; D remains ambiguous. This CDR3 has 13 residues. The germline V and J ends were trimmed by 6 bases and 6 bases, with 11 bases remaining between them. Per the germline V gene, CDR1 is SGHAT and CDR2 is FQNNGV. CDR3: CASRITSPGELFF. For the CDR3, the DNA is TGTGCCAGCAGAATAACGAGCCCCGGGGAGCTGTTTTTT.

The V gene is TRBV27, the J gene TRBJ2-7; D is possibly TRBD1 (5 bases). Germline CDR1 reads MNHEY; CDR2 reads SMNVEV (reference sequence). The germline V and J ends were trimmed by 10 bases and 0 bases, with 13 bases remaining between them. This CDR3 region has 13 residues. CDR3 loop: CATIDSLSYEQYF. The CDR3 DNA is TGTGCCACAATAGACAGCCTCTCCTACGAGCAGTACTTC.

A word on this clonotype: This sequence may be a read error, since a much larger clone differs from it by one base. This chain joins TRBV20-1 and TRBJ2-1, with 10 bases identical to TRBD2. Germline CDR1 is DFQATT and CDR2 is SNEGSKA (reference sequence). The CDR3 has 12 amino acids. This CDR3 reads CRASGGYNEQFF. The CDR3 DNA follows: TGCAGGGCTAGCGGGGGATACAATGAGCAGTTCTTC.

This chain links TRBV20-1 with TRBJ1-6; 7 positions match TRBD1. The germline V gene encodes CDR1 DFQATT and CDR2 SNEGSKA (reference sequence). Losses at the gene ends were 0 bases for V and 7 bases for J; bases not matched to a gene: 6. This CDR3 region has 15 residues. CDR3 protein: CSAREPGQKNSPLHF. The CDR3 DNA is TGCAGTGCTAGAGAACCGGGACAGAAGAATTCACCCCTCCACTTT.

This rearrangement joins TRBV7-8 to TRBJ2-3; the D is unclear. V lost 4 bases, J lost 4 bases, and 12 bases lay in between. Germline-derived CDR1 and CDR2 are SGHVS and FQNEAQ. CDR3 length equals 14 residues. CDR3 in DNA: TGTGCCAGCAGCTCCCTGGGAAGTTCAGATACGCAGTATTTT. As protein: CASSSLGSSDTQYF.